One sample yielded the 32 T cell receptor beta chains listed below, sequenced in a study of molecular identifiers for immune sequencing clone quantification. TCRdb ran MiXCR on the PCR reads and lists one entry per CDR3 protein. The sample holds hundreds of thousands of distinct CDR3 sequences, about 22% seen once. The sample was naive CD8+ T cells from blood, with Jurkat cell RNA spiked in. Noted subset: FACS-sorted CD8+CD4-CCR7+CD45RA+ naive T cells. These receptor sequences come from a human donor in good health. Some libraries in this study had Jurkat cell RNA spiked in.

A word on this clonotype: This CDR3 is missing its conserved last phenylalanine or tryptophan, likely due to a read error. V and J are TRBV7-9 and TRBJ2-7, with 10 bases lining up with TRBD2. Trimming took 4 bases from V and 6 from J; bases not matched to a gene: 21. The CDR3 has 19 amino acids. Germline CDR1 reads SEHNR; CDR2 reads FQNEAQ (reference sequence). The CDR3 DNA sequence: TGTGCCAGCAGCTCTACGAGGACTAGCGGCGTACACCGCTACGGCGAGCAGTACCTC. This sequence encodes CASSSTRTSGVHRYGEQYL.

A single count supports this clonotype. The junction departs from the called germline gene at one end, perhaps through a read error. The chain has TRBV7-6 and TRBJ2-7, with 9 bases that match TRBD1. Germline CDR1 and CDR2: SGHVS and FNYEAQ. This CDR3 spans 15 amino acids. The CDR3 here is CVSSPSGTGWSEQYF. CDR3 DNA: TGTGTCAGCAGCCCCTCCGGGACAGGGTGGTCCGAGCAGTACTTC.

This clonotype was recorded many times. V and J are TRBV5-1 and TRBJ2-1; possibly TRBD1 for D (6 bases). The germline V gene has CDR1 SGHRS and CDR2 YFSETQ. Trimming stripped 4 bases from V and 5 bases from J, with 16 bases between. The CDR3 is made up of 15 amino acids. The CDR3 region has the DNA TGCGCCAGCAGCCCCATATCCCCAGGGGACAATGAGCAGTTCTTC. This gives the protein CASSPISPGDNEQFF.

The J gene is TRBJ2-7, the V gene TRBV5-1, with TRBD2 identical over 8 bases. The V gene end was trimmed by 0 bases and the J gene end by 6 bases; junction bases not matched to a gene: 5. Germline lookup yields CDR1 SGHRS and CDR2 YFSETQ. This CDR3 is built from 14 residues. In DNA form, the CDR3 reads TGCGCCAGCAGCTTGGCAGCGGGAGTGGGCGAGCAGTACTTC. This sequence encodes CASSLAAGVGEQYF.

This clonotype was counted a few times. V gene TRBV4-3 combines with J gene TRBJ2-5; tentative D call: TRBD2 (5 bases). V was cut by 0 bases and J by 1 base, with 15 bases left in between. This CDR3 comprises 17 residues. CDR1 and CDR2 from the germline V gene are LGHNA and YSLEER. This CDR3 reads CASSQDWSSMVQETQYF. The DNA of the CDR3 is TGCGCCAGCAGCCAAGACTGGTCTAGCATGGTCCAAGAGACCCAGTACTTC.

Ten or more counts support this clonotype. The rearrangement links TRBV29-1 to TRBJ1-1, with D uncertain. The germline CDR1 and CDR2 sequences are SQVTM and ANQGSEA. The length of the CDR3 is 13 residues. Trimming left V 7 bases short and J 5 bases short, with 17 bases between. The CDR3 DNA sequence: TGCAGCGCCACGAGATTGGGATTAACTGAAGCTTTCTTT. This codes for CSATRLGLTEAFF.

This clonotype was seen repeatedly, ten times or more. V usage is TRBV12-5 and J usage is TRBJ1-5; possibly TRBD1 for D (5 bases). The CDR3 loop spans 15 amino acids. Germline CDR1 is LGHNT and CDR2 is FRNRAP. Trimming removed 5 bases from V and 0 bases from J, with 11 bases in between. The CDR3 spells CASGAGTPSNQPQHF. CDR3 nucleotides: TGTGCTAGTGGTGCCGGGACTCCTAGCAATCAGCCCCAGCATTTT.

This chain links TRBV20-1 with TRBJ2-7; 8 bases line up with TRBD1. The CDR3 has 15 residues. J gave up 6 bases and V 0 bases, and 10 bases lay outside the gene matches. Germline-derived CDR1 and CDR2 are DFQATT and SNEGSKA (reference sequence). The chain's CDR3 is CSARDKIGQGAEQYF. The CDR3 DNA is TGCAGTGCTAGAGATAAAATAGGACAGGGAGCCGAGCAGTACTTC.

This clonotype was counted between two and nine times. The J gene is TRBJ2-3, the V gene TRBV7-2; D is perhaps TRBD2 (8 bases). Germline V gives CDR1 SGHTA, CDR2 FQGNSA. Trimming shortened V by 0 bases and J by 6 bases, and 25 bases separated the two germline ends. The CDR3 is made up of 19 amino acids. The CDR3: CASSLARGGAGGPQDTQYF. The CDR3 region has the DNA TGTGCCAGCAGCTTAGCCCGAGGGGGCGCGGGGGGACCTCAGGATACGCAGTATTTT.

About this clonotype: This is likely a read error, given that the CDR3 carries no conserved phenylalanine or tryptophan at its end. The chain uses TRBV29-1 and TRBJ1-1; D possibly corresponds to TRBD1 (5 bases). V was clipped by 3 bases and J by 0 bases, with 14 bases between them. The CDR3 sequence is 15 residues long. Germline V gene lookup returns CDR1 SQVTM and CDR2 ANQGSEA. CDR3 sequence reads: CSVDSAGQVNTEAFS. CDR3 in DNA: TGCAGCGTTGATTCAGCAGGGCAGGTGAACACTGAAGCTTTCTCT.

This clonotype was observed a single time. Being one base from a much bigger clone, this may be a read error. The CDR3 is CASAIVGQGGEKLFF. In DNA form, the CDR3 reads TGTGCCAGCGCCATAGTTGGACAGGGCGGTGAAAAACTGTTTTTT. The genes are TRBV11-2 and TRBJ1-4; TRBD1 agrees at 8 bases. The CDR3 is 15 residues long. J was trimmed by 7 bases and V by 8 bases; bases with no gene match: 12. Germline V gives CDR1 SGHAT, CDR2 FQNNGV.

The chain couples TRBV27 to TRBJ2-1; weak D call: TRBD1 (6 bases). Trimming removed 5 bases from V and 5 bases from J, with 10 bases in between. The CDR3 is 13 residues long. Germline assignment: CDR1 MNHEY and CDR2 SMNVEV (reference sequence). CDR3 residues: CASSTRQDNEQFF. DNA for the CDR3: TGTGCCAGCAGTACTCGACAGGACAATGAGCAGTTCTTC.

This clonotype was counted between two and nine times. This rearrangement joins TRBV7-2 to TRBJ1-5; D may be TRBD1 (6 bases). CDR1 is SGHTA, CDR2 FQGNSA, per germline. Trimming cost V 5 bases and J 6 bases, with 14 bases left between them. CDR3 length equals 14 residues. The CDR3 region has the DNA TGTGCCAGCAGCGAAAACGGGGGGCGTCAGCCCCAGCATTTT. This gives the protein CASSENGGRQPQHF.

As regards this clonotype: One end of the junction varies from germline; a read error may be responsible. V is TRBV6-1 and J is TRBJ2-7; D possibly matches TRBD1 or TRBD2 (5 bases each). CDR3 length: 12 amino acids. The V gene's germline CDR1 is MNHNS and CDR2 SASEGT. The CDR3 DNA follows: TGTGCCAGCACCACGACAGACTACGAGCTGTACTTC. Its translation is CASTTTDYELYF.

There are many counts of this clonotype. The CDR3 bases are TGTGCCAGCAGTCCAGGATTTTCAGATACGCAGTATTTT. Translated: CASSPGFSDTQYF. The genes are TRBV12-3 or TRBV12-4 and TRBJ2-3; the D is unclear. Trimming cost V 5 bases and J 4 bases, with 10 bases left between them. This CDR3 has 13 residues.

This clonotype was recorded at least ten times. V and J are TRBV27 and TRBJ2-3, with D possibly TRBD1 on 6 matching bases. The CDR3 spans 15 residues. The germline V gene has CDR1 MNHEY and CDR2 SMNVEV (reference sequence). Trimming took off 3 bases at V and 2 bases at J, with 12 bases between the two ends. Here the CDR3 DNA reads TGTGCCAGCAGTTTTTTGGACAGACACACAGATACGCAGTATTTT. Protein sequence: CASSFLDRHTDTQYF.

This clonotype was observed many times. The rearrangement uses TRBV6-6 and TRBJ2-1; no definite D call. Germline lookup yields CDR1 MNHNY and CDR2 SVGAGI (reference sequence). With 3 bases removed from V and 4 bases from J, the gap between germline ends came to 13 bases. The CDR3 consists of 15 residues. The CDR3 region is CASSYELTEYNEQFF. Written as DNA, the CDR3 is TGTGCCAGCAGTTATGAGCTGACCGAATACAATGAGCAGTTCTTC.

The chain carries TRBV12-3 or TRBV12-4 and TRBJ2-5; 7 bases line up with TRBD2. After removal of 1 base from V and 4 bases from J, the junction contained 9 bases not matched to a gene. This CDR3 has 16 amino acids. In DNA, the CDR3 is TGTGCCAGCAGTTTAGGATCTAGCGGCGCTATAGAGACCCAGTACTTC. Its protein is CASSLGSSGAIETQYF.

As to this clonotype: One end of the junction varies from germline; a read error may be responsible. The chain couples TRBV5-6 to TRBJ1-1, with TRBD1 as a possible D gene (6 bases). Germline assignment: CDR1 SGHDT and CDR2 YYEEEE. The CDR3 is 15 residues long. This chain's CDR3 is CARSLRWEGGTEAFF. The DNA of the CDR3 is TGTGCCCGCAGCTTGAGGTGGGAGGGGGGGACTGAAGCTTTCTTT.

This clonotype was seen more than once but under ten times. The chain carries TRBV11-2 and TRBJ2-7; D uncertain. The CDR3 is 12 amino acids. Germline V gene data show CDR1 as SGHAT and CDR2 as FQNNGV. Trimming cost V 1 base and J 6 bases, with 7 bases left between them. The CDR3, as DNA: TGTGCCAGCAGCTTAGTCCTATCCGAGCAGTACTTC. Its translation is CASSLVLSEQYF.

This clonotype appeared many times. This chain joins TRBV12-3 or TRBV12-4 and TRBJ1-1; TRBD1 matches 8 bases. The trim removed 11 bases at V and 5 bases at J, leaving 7 bases unmatched. This CDR3 has 12 residues. The CDR3 reads CAVLRGQTEAFF. In nucleotides, the CDR3 is TGTGCCGTCCTCAGGGGGCAGACTGAAGCTTTCTTT.

CDR3 in DNA: TGTGCCATCAGTGCGGGGTACACTGAAGCTTTCTTT. Amino acids: CAISAGYTEAFF. This chain links TRBV10-3 with TRBJ1-1; D is unresolved. Germline V gene sequence: CDR1 ENHRY, CDR2 SYGVKD. The ends were cut back, 4 bases at V and 3 bases at J, with 6 bases in the middle. The CDR3 loop spans 12 amino acids.

This clonotype was detected many times. J is TRBJ2-3 and V is TRBV28, with unresolved D. The CDR3 sequence is 13 residues long. Germline CDR1 and CDR2: MDHEN and SYDVKM. V was pared by 5 bases and J by 6 bases, with 12 bases between. CDR3 coding DNA: TGTGCCAGCAGTCACTATACCACTGATACGCAGTATTTT. It yields the protein CASSHYTTDTQYF.

This clonotype was seen many times. The chain carries TRBV12-3 or TRBV12-4 and TRBJ1-5; D unresolved. With 7 bases removed from V and 0 bases from J, the gap between germline ends came to 4 bases. This CDR3 has 12 amino acids. The CDR3 sequence is CASKTSNQPQHF. The CDR3 DNA sequence: TGTGCCAGCAAAACTAGCAATCAGCCCCAGCATTTT.

This clonotype was seen ten or more times. CDR3: CASSSDSSYEQYF. The CDR3 region has the DNA TGTGCCAGCAGCTCCGACAGCTCCTACGAGCAGTACTTC. The V and J genes are TRBV7-9 and TRBJ2-7; possible D gene TRBD1, 5 bases. CDR1 and CDR2 (germline): SEHNR, FQNEAQ (reference sequence). Between the trimmed V and J ends, which lost 4 bases and 0 bases, there was a span of 7 bases. The CDR3 sequence is 13 residues long.

This clonotype was seen at least ten times. The DNA of the CDR3 is TGCAGTGCTAGATCGGCCCTCTCCTACGAGCAGTACTTC. It yields the protein CSARSALSYEQYF. V and J are TRBV20-1 and TRBJ2-7; unclear D gene. CDR1 and CDR2 from the germline V gene are DFQATT and SNEGSKA (reference sequence). The length of the CDR3 is 13 residues. The germline V and J ends were trimmed by 2 bases and 0 bases, with 8 bases remaining between them.

The genes are TRBV27 and TRBJ1-1; D is possibly TRBD1 (6 bases). This CDR3 has 17 amino acids. Trimming pared 1 base from V and 4 bases from J, leaving 19 bases between. Germline V CDR1 and CDR2: MNHEY, SMNVEV (reference sequence). The CDR3 is CASSLFGQTDFFTEAFF. In nucleotides, the CDR3 is TGTGCCAGCAGTTTATTTGGACAGACAGACTTCTTCACTGAAGCTTTCTTT.

On this clonotype itself: A clone one base away is much larger, so this may be a read error. J is TRBJ2-3 and V is TRBV7-9, with D unresolved. V dropped 8 bases and J dropped 6 bases, with 15 bases sitting between them. The V gene's germline CDR1 is SEHNR and CDR2 FQNEAQ (reference sequence). The CDR3 contains 13 residues. CDR3 sequence reads: CASGPHRRDTQYF. For the CDR3, the DNA is TGTGCCAGCGGCCCACACCGTCGGGATACGCAGTATTTT.

This clonotype has at least ten counts. The genes are TRBV29-1 and TRBJ1-1, with D tentatively TRBD1 (5 bases). The CDR3 contains 12 residues. The V end was cut by 1 base, the J end by 11 bases, with 14 bases between. The germline V gene encodes CDR1 SQVTM and CDR2 ANQGSEA. CDR3 bases: TGCAGCGTTGAAGGGTGGGAGGGGCTCGCTTTCTTT. It yields the protein CSVEGWEGLAFF.

Ten or more counts support this clonotype. The genes are TRBV6-5 and TRBJ1-1; tentatively, D is TRBD1 (5 bases). Germline loops: CDR1 MNHEY, CDR2 SVGAGI. Trimming stripped 10 bases from V and 9 bases from J, with 21 bases between. There are 13 residues in the CDR3. CDR3 amino acids: CATPAGLSPQAFF. The CDR3 nucleotides read TGTGCCACTCCGGCAGGGTTATCTCCCCAAGCTTTCTTT.

This clonotype was seen ten or more times. This chain uses TRBV7-9 with TRBJ2-7, with a tentative D call TRBD2 (5 bases). Germline CDR1 is SEHNR and CDR2 is FQNEAQ (reference sequence). The length of the CDR3 is 13 residues. Trimming took 4 bases from V and 4 from J, leaving 11 bases between them. CDR3 region: CASSSAGTYEQYF. Written as DNA, the CDR3 is TGTGCCAGCAGCTCGGCGGGTACGTACGAGCAGTACTTC.

For this clonotype: One end of the junction is discordant with germline, which a read error may explain. This sequence joins TRBV29-1 and TRBJ2-7; maybe TRBD1 (6 bases). The germline CDR1 and CDR2 sequences are SQVTM and ANQGSEA. The CDR3 sequence is 15 residues long. DNA of the CDR3: TGCCGCGTTGCAGGTCGACAGGCGTCCTCCTACGAGCAGTACTTC. Translation gives CRVAGRQASSYEQYF.